This T cell receptor (beta chain) was identified in a study of blood T cell repertoires in COVID-19. Study details: The analysed material was cDNA or gDNA that came from T cells, B-cell-depleted T cells, or PBMCs.

The data were produced by immunoSEQ multiplex PCR, yet TCRdb's version contains in-frame clones alone and is incomplete. The table shows under 350,000 clones, with 86% occurring only once. The trim removed 5 bases at V and 4 bases at J, leaving 6 bases unmatched. Germline V gene lookup returns CDR1 SGHAT and CDR2 FQNNGV. CDR3 size: 17 residues. The J gene is TRBJ2-1, the V gene TRBV11-2; 15 nucleotides match TRBD2. This TCR was sampled from a man aged 25 to 40 who had recovered from COVID-19. Sequencing was done on a sample of PBMCs or T cells enriched from blood (not recorded which). The chain's CDR3 is CASSPGTSGGIYNEQFF. CDR3 sequence (DNA): TGTGCCAGCAGCCCAGGGACTAGCGGGGGGATTTACAATGAGCAGTTCTTC.